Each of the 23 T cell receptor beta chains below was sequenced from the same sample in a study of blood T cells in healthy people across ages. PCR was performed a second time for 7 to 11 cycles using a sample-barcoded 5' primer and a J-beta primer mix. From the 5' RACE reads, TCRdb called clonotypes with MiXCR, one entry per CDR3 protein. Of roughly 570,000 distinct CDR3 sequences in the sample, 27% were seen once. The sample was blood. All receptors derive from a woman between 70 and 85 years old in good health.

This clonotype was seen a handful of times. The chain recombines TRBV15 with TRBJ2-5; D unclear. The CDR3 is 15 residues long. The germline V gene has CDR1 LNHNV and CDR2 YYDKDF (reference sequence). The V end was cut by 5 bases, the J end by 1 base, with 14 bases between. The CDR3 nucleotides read TGTGCCACCAGCCCTTTAGACACCCTCCAAGAGACCCAGTACTTC. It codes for CATSPLDTLQETQYF.

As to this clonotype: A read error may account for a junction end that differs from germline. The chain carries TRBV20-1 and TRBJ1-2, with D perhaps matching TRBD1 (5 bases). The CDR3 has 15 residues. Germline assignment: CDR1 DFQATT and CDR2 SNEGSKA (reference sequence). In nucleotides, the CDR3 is TGCAGTACTAGAAATCCCCCGGAGGGGAACTATGGCTACACCTTC. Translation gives CSTRNPPEGNYGYTF.

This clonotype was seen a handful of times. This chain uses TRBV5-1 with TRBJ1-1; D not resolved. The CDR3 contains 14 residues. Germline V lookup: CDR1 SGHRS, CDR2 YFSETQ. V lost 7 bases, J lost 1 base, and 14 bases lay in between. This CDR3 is CASRPPDTNTEAFF. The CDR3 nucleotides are TGCGCCAGCCGCCCACCTGACACGAACACTGAAGCTTTCTTT.

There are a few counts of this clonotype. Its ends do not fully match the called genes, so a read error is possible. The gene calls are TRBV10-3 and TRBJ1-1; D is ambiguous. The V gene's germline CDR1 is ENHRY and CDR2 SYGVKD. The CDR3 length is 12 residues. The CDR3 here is CAISESRTEAFF. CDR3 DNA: TGTGCCATCAGTGAGAGCCGCACTGAGGCTTTCTTT.

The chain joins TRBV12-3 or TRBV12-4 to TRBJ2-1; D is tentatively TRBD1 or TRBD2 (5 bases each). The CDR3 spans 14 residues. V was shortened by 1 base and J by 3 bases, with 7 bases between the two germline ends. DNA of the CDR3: TGTGCCAGCAGTTTAGGGGGGTTCTACAATGAGCAGTTCTTC. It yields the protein CASSLGGFYNEQFF.

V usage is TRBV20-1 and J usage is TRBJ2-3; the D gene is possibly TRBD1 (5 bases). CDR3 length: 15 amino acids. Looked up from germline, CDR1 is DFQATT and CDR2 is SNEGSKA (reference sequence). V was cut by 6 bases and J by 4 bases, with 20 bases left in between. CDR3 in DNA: TGCAGTGCGTTCAAGGCAGGACAAGGCGCAGATACGCAGTATTTT. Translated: CSAFKAGQGADTQYF.

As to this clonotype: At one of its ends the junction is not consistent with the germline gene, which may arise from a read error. CDR3 sequence reads: CSALPRLAGLAGELVF. The CDR3 region has the DNA TGCAGTGCTCTCCCCCGACTAGCGGGGTTGGCCGGGGAGCTGGTTTTT. The chain is built from TRBV20-1 and TRBJ2-2; 11 positions match TRBD2. This CDR3 contains 16 residues. Per germline, CDR1 DFQATT and CDR2 SNEGSKA (reference sequence).

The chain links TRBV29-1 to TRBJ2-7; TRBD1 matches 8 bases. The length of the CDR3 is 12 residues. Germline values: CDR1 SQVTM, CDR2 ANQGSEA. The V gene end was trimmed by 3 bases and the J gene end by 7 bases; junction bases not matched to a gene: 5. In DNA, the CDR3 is TGCAGCGTTGACCGCAGGGGGCGAGAGCAGTACTTC. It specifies CSVDRRGREQYF.

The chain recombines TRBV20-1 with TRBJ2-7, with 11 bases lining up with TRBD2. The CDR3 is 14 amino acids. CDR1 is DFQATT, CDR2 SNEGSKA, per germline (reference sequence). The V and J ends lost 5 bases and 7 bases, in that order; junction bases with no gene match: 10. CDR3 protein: CSAPKTSGAGEQYF. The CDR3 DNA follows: TGCAGTGCTCCGAAGACTAGCGGGGCGGGGGAGCAGTACTTC.

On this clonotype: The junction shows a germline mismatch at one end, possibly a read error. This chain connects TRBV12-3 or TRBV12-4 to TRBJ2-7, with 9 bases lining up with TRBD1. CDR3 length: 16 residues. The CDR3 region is CASSPHPGQGVWEQYF. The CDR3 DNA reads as TGCGCCAGCAGTCCCCATCCGGGACAGGGTGTATGGGAGCAGTACTTC.

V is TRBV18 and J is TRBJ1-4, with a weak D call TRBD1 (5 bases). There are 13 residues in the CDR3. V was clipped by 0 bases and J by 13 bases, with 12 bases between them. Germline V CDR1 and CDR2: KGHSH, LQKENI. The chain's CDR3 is CASSPPRFRVLFF. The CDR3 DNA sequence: TGTGCCAGCTCACCACCCAGATTCAGGGTACTGTTTTTT.

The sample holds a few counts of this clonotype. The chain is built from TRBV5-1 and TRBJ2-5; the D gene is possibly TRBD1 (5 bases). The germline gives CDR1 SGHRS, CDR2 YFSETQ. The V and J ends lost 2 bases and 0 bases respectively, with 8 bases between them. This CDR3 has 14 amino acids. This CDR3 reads CASSLDSYQETQYF. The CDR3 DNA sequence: TGCGCCAGCAGCTTAGACAGTTACCAAGAGACCCAGTACTTC.

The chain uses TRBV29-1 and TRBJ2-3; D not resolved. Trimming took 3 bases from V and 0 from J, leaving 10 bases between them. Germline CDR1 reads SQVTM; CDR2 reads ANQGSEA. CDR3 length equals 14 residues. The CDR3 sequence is CSVDRLGSTDTQYF. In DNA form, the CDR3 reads TGCAGCGTTGATAGATTGGGTAGCACAGATACGCAGTATTTT.

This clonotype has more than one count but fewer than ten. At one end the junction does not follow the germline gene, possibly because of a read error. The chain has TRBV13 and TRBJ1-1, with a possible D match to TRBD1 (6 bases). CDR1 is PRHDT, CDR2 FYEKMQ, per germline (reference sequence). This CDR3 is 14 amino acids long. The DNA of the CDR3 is TGTGCCAGTAGCTCCACAGGGATGGGGACTGAAGCTTTCTTT. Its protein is CASSSTGMGTEAFF.

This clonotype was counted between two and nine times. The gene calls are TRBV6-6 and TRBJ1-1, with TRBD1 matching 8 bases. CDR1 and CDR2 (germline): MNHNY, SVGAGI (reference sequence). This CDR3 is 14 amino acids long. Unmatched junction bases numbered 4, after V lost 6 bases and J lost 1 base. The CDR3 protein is CASRKGQANTEAFF. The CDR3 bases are TGTGCCAGCAGAAAGGGACAGGCGAACACTGAAGCTTTCTTT.

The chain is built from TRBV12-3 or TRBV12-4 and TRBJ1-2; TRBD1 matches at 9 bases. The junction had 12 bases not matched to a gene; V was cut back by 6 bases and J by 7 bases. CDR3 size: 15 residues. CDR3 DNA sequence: TGTGCCAGCAGCCCCGCCGGGACAGGGAACGGTGGCTACACCTTC. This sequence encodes CASSPAGTGNGGYTF.

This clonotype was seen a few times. The CDR3 sequence is CASRTGGYYEQYF. CDR3 in DNA: TGTGCCAGCAGAACGGGGGGGTACTACGAGCAGTACTTC. The chain links TRBV6-2 or TRBV6-3 to TRBJ2-5; TRBD2 aligns across 8 bases. The J call may be faulty, since TRBJ2-7 better matches the DNA end. The CDR3 consists of 13 residues. The germline CDR1 and CDR2 sequences are MNHEY and SVGEGT.

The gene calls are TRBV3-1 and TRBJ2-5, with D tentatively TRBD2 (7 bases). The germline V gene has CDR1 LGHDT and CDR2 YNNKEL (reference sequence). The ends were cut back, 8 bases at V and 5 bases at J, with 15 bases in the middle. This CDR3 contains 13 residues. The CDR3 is CASVRGAHETQYF. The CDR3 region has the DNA TGTGCCAGCGTCCGGGGGGCCCATGAGACCCAGTACTTC.

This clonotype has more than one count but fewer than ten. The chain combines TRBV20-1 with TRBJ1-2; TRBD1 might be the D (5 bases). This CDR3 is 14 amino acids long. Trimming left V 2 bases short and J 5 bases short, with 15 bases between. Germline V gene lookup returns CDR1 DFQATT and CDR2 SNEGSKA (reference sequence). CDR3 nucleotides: TGCAGTGCTAGAATTGCCAGGGTTTTTTATGGCTACACCTTC. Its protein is CSARIARVFYGYTF.

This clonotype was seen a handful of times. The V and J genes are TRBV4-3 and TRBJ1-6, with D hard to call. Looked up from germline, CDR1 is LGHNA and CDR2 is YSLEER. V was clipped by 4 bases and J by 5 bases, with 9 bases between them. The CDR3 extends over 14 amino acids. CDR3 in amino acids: CASSPKGNNSPLHF. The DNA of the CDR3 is TGCGCCAGCAGCCCAAAGGGTAATAATTCACCCCTCCACTTT.

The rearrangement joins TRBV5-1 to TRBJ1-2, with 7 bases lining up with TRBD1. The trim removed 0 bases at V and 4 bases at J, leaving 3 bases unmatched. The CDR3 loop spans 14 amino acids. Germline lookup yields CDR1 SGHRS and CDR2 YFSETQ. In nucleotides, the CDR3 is TGCGCCAGCAGCTTGGCATGGGACAGCTATGGCTACACCTTC. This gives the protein CASSLAWDSYGYTF.

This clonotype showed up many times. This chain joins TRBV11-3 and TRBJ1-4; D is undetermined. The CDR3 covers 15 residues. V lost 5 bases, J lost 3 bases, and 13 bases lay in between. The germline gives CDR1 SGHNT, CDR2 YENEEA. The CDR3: CASSDTDGSNEKLFF. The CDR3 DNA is TGTGCCAGCAGCGACACGGATGGGTCTAATGAAAAACTGTTTTTT.

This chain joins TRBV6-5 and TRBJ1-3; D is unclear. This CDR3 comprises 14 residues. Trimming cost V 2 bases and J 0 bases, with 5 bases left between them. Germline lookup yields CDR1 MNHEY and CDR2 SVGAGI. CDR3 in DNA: TGTGCCAGCAGTTACCAAAGCTCTGGAAACACCATATATTTT. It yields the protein CASSYQSSGNTIYF.